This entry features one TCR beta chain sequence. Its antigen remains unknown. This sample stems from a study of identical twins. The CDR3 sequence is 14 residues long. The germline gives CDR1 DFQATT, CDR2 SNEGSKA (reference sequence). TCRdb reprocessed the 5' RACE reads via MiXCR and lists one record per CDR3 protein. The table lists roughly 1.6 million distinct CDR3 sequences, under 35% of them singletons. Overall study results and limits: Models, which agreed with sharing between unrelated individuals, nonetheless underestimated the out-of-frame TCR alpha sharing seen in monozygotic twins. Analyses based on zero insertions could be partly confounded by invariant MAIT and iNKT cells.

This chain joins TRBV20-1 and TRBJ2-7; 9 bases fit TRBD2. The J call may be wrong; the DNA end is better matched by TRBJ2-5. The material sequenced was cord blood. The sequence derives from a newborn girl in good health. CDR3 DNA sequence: TGCAGTGCTAGAGAGGGGACTAGCTGGCGGACCCAGTACTTC. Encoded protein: CSAREGTSWRTQYF.